Following are 23 T cell receptor beta chains from one sample sequenced in a study of OX40 agonist ivuxolimab in advanced cancers. Method: immunoSEQ multiplex PCR; TCRdb's copy keeps in-frame clones and lacks some. The table shows roughly 70,000 clones, with around 86% occurring only once. The sample here was CD4+ or CD8+ T cells sorted from blood, taken in a trial of the OX40 agonist ivuxolimab. Every receptor here comes from an adult with an advanced solid tumor such as melanoma, head and neck, liver or kidney cancer.

The CDR3 nucleotides are TGTGCCAGCAGCTTGAAACGAGGAGAGATCTACAATGAGCAGTTCTTC. This encodes CASSLKRGEIYNEQFF. The chain couples TRBV5-4 to TRBJ2-1, with D unresolved. Between the trimmed V and J ends, which lost 1 base and 3 bases, there was a span of 14 bases. Germline CDR1 and CDR2: SGHNT and YYREEE (reference sequence). CDR3 length equals 16 residues.

The V gene is TRBV5-1, the J gene TRBJ2-3; tentatively, D is TRBD1 (6 bases). The V and J ends lost 4 bases and 0 bases respectively, with 12 bases between them. The CDR3 spans 15 residues. Germline assignment: CDR1 SGHRS and CDR2 YFSETQ. CDR3 nucleotide sequence: TGCGCCAGCAGCGCCCCCAGGGGAAGCACAGATACGCAGTATTTT. It yields the protein CASSAPRGSTDTQYF.

The rearrangement links TRBV5-1 to TRBJ1-1; D is uncertain. The CDR3 is 16 amino acids. V was pared by 0 bases and J by 3 bases, with 15 bases between. In germline, CDR1 is SGHRS, CDR2 YFSETQ. CDR3 amino acids: CASSLEVSLRDTEAFF. The CDR3 nucleotides read TGCGCCAGCAGCTTGGAGGTTTCCTTGCGGGACACTGAAGCTTTCTTT.

This chain joins TRBV28 and TRBJ2-7; 8 nucleotides match TRBD1. After removal of 7 bases from V and 3 bases from J, the junction contained 8 bases not matched to a gene. Germline V gives CDR1 MDHEN, CDR2 SYDVKM. The CDR3 totals 14 residues. The CDR3 DNA reads TGTGCCAGCACCGTGACAGGGGTTGTCTACGAGCAGTACTTC. This encodes CASTVTGVVYEQYF.

V usage is TRBV2 and J usage is TRBJ2-1, with D hard to call. The CDR3 totals 12 residues. Trimming cost V 8 bases and J 4 bases, with 9 bases left between them. Germline V CDR1 and CDR2: SNHLY, FYNNEI. CDR3 region: CASGRLYNEQFF. The CDR3 nucleotides read TGTGCCAGCGGCAGGTTATACAATGAGCAGTTCTTC.

The chain uses TRBV7-2 and TRBJ2-7; TRBD2 agrees at 7 bases. With V trimmed by 5 bases and J by 3 bases, 13 bases remained unmatched. Germline values: CDR1 SGHTA, CDR2 FQGNSA. This CDR3 has 16 residues. The chain's CDR3 is CASSQNPHSGIYEQYF. DNA of the CDR3: TGTGCCAGCAGCCAAAACCCCCACAGCGGGATCTACGAGCAGTACTTC. The whole variable domain, filled in from reference TRBV7-2 and TRBJ2-7, reads GAGVSQSPSNKVTEKGKDVELRCDPISGHTALYWYRQSLGQGLEFLIYFQGNSAPDKSGLPSDRFSAERTGGSVSTLTIQRTQQEDSAVYLCASSQNPHSGIYEQYFGPGTRLTVT.

A single count supports this clone. The chain uses TRBV7-2 and TRBJ1-2; TRBD1 matches at 8 bases. Germline V gene sequence: CDR1 SGHTA, CDR2 FQGNSA. The CDR3 totals 14 residues. J gave up 2 bases and V 9 bases, and 8 bases lay outside the gene matches. The CDR3 loop is CASRTTGANYGYTF. DNA for the CDR3: TGTGCCAGTAGGACGACAGGGGCAAACTATGGCTACACCTTC.

V and J are TRBV9 and TRBJ1-1; no firm D call. The CDR3 length is 14 residues. The ends were cut back, 0 bases at V and 2 bases at J, with 8 bases in the middle. Germline V gives CDR1 SGDLS, CDR2 YYNGEE. The CDR3 sequence: CASSVGARNTEAFF. The CDR3 nucleotides are TGTGCCAGCAGCGTAGGGGCAAGAAACACTGAAGCTTTCTTT.

This clone was observed once. Other DNA variants within this sample encode the same CDR3. The chain links TRBV11-2 to TRBJ1-2; TRBD1 aligns across 9 bases. This CDR3 has 14 residues. Germline CDR1 is SGHAT and CDR2 is FQNNGV. The V and J ends lost 5 bases and 4 bases, in that order; junction bases with no gene match: 5. CDR3: CASSLDRGGYGYTF. The CDR3 nucleotides read TGTGCCAGCAGCCTGGACAGGGGAGGCTATGGCTACACCTTC. The whole variable domain, filled in from reference TRBV11-2 and TRBJ1-2, reads EAGVAQSPRYKIIEKRQSVAFWCNPISGHATLYWYQQILGQGPKLLIQFQNNGVVDDSQLPKDRFSAERLKGVDSTLKIQPAKLEDSAVYLCASSLDRGGYGYTFGSGTRLTVV.

The chain uses TRBV7-9 and TRBJ2-5; D remains unclear. Trimming shortened V by 5 bases and J by 4 bases, and 17 bases separated the two germline ends. Germline V CDR1 and CDR2: SEHNR, FQNEAQ (reference sequence). This CDR3 contains 15 residues. For the CDR3, the DNA is TGTGCCAGCAGCCCCACTGGTGGGTTTCGAGAGACCCAGTACTTC. Residues: CASSPTGGFRETQYF.

In this sample, this clone turned up once. The chain is built from TRBV19 and TRBJ1-4, with TRBD1 matching over 9 bases. Trimming removed 7 bases from V and 8 bases from J; junction bases left unmatched: 5. The V gene's germline CDR1 is LNHDA and CDR2 SQIVND (reference sequence). The CDR3 contains 13 residues. In nucleotides, the CDR3 is TGTGCCAGTACCGACGGACAGGGGGAAAAACTGTTTTTT. Translation gives CASTDGQGEKLFF.

This chain uses TRBV9 with TRBJ1-3, with D perhaps TRBD1 (6 bases). Trimming pared 5 bases from V and 0 bases from J, leaving 12 bases between. The length of the CDR3 is 15 residues. Looked up from germline, CDR1 is SGDLS and CDR2 is YYNGEE. The CDR3 bases are TGTGCCAGCAGTGTTACAGGGAGCTCTGGAAACACCATATATTTT. Protein: CASSVTGSSGNTIYF.

This clone is a singleton in its sample. The chain carries TRBV19 and TRBJ2-1, with 10 bases matching TRBD2. The junction had 8 bases not matched to a gene; V was cut back by 5 bases and J by 4 bases. Germline-derived CDR1 and CDR2 are LNHDA and SQIVND (reference sequence). This CDR3 has 16 residues. This chain's CDR3 is CASSSLTSGKYNEQFF. The CDR3 coding sequence is TGTGCCAGTAGTTCCCTTACTAGCGGGAAATACAATGAGCAGTTCTTC.

This rearrangement joins TRBV5-6 to TRBJ2-7, with 11 bases that match TRBD2. Trimming took 4 bases from V and 5 from J; bases not matched to a gene: 11. Germline CDR1 and CDR2: SGHDT and YYEEEE. The CDR3 has 16 amino acids. CDR3 loop: CASSPLTSGIGNEQYF. The CDR3 DNA reads as TGTGCCAGCAGCCCACTGACTAGCGGGATCGGGAACGAGCAGTACTTC.

The chain employs TRBV5-4 and TRBJ1-1; 9 nucleotides line up with TRBD1. V gave up 4 bases and J gave up 5 bases; unmatched junction bases: 9. This CDR3 is built from 15 residues. Germline assignment: CDR1 SGHNT and CDR2 YYREEE (reference sequence). The CDR3 protein is CASSTKQGAGTEAFF. The CDR3 DNA reads TGTGCCAGCAGCACGAAACAGGGGGCGGGGACTGAAGCTTTCTTT.

This clone is a singleton in its sample. The rearrangement uses TRBV4-1 and TRBJ1-4; D is ambiguous. Germline loops: CDR1 MGHRA, CDR2 YSYEKL. The CDR3 length is 14 residues. V lost 2 bases to trimming and J lost 6 bases, with 10 bases between them. CDR3 loop: CASSQRGRDEKLFF. For the CDR3, the DNA is TGCGCCAGCAGCCAACGGGGTAGAGATGAAAAACTGTTTTTT.

This chain links TRBV7-9 with TRBJ2-6; D gene unclear. The CDR3 runs 16 residues. Trimming cost V 4 bases and J 4 bases, with 14 bases left between them. The germline gives CDR1 SEHNR, CDR2 FQNEAQ (reference sequence). The CDR3 here is CASSSTQVSGANVLTF. CDR3 DNA: TGTGCCAGCAGCTCGACGCAGGTGTCAGGGGCCAACGTCCTGACTTTC.

The chain joins TRBV7-2 to TRBJ2-2; D is unclear. CDR1 and CDR2 (germline): SGHTA, FQGNSA. Trimming left V 4 bases short and J 2 bases short, with 11 bases between. This CDR3 comprises 15 residues. This CDR3 is CASSSYWTNTGELFF. CDR3 nucleotide sequence: TGTGCCAGCAGCTCATATTGGACCAACACCGGGGAGCTGTTTTTT. Variable domain in full (rest from reference TRBV7-2 and TRBJ2-2): GAGVSQSPSNKVTEKGKDVELRCDPISGHTALYWYRQSLGQGLEFLIYFQGNSAPDKSGLPSDRFSAERTGGSVSTLTIQRTQQEDSAVYLCASSSYWTNTGELFFGEGSRLTVL.

This chain joins TRBV11-2 and TRBJ2-7, with a tentative D call TRBD2 (5 bases). The CDR3 loop spans 15 amino acids. In germline, CDR1 is SGHAT, CDR2 FQNNGV. V gave up 1 base and J gave up 2 bases, with 12 bases separating them. CDR3 region: CASSLAAGIPYEQYF. The CDR3 nucleotides read TGTGCCAGCAGCTTAGCGGCCGGGATCCCCTACGAGCAGTACTTC.

J is TRBJ1-6 and V is TRBV9; 8 bases are a match to TRBD1. CDR3 length equals 14 residues. CDR1 and CDR2 (germline): SGDLS, YYNGEE. The trim removed 3 bases at V and 4 bases at J, leaving 0 bases unmatched. Here the CDR3 reads CASSGTGYNSPLHF. The CDR3 nucleotides read TGTGCCAGCAGCGGGACAGGGTATAATTCACCCCTCCACTTT. Supplemented by reference TRBV9 and TRBJ1-6, the full variable domain reads DSGVTQTPKHLITATGQRVTLRCSPRSGDLSVYWYQQSLDQGLQFLIQYYNGEERAKGNILERFSAQQFPDLHSELNLSSLELGDSALYFCASSGTGYNSPLHFGNGTRLTVT.

V is TRBV9 and J is TRBJ2-5; D is perhaps TRBD1 or TRBD2 (5 bases each). CDR1 is SGDLS, CDR2 YYNGEE, per germline. CDR3 length equals 14 residues. The V end was cut by 0 bases, the J end by 2 bases, with 8 bases between. The CDR3 DNA reads TGTGCCAGCAGCGTAGCGGGGCCTCAAGAGACCCAGTACTTC. This encodes CASSVAGPQETQYF.

The CDR3 is CASSPQGATGELFF. The CDR3 nucleotides are TGTGCCAGCAGCCCCCAGGGGGCAACCGGGGAGCTGTTTTTT. The chain joins TRBV14 to TRBJ2-2; 8 bases match TRBD1. The trim removed 4 bases at V and 5 bases at J, leaving 3 bases unmatched. Germline lookup yields CDR1 SGHDN and CDR2 FVKESK. The CDR3 extends over 14 amino acids.

The CDR3 DNA reads as TGTGCCAGCAGCACCGGGACAGCCAGTGAGCAGTTCTTC. It translates to CASSTGTASEQFF. This chain links TRBV6-5 with TRBJ2-1; 7 bases align to TRBD1. Germline CDR1 reads MNHEY; CDR2 reads SVGAGI. The CDR3 contains 13 residues. Unmatched junction bases numbered 8, after V lost 6 bases and J lost 9 bases.